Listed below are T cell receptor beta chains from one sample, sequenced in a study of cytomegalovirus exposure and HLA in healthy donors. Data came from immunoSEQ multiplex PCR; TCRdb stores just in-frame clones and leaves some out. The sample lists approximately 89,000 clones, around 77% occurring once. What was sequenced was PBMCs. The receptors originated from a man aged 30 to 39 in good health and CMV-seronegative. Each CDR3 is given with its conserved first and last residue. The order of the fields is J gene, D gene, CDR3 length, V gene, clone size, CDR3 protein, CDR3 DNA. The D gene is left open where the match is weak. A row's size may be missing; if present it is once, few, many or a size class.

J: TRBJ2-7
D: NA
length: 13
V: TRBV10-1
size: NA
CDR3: CASSPGIYYEQYF
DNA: TGCGCCAGCAGTCCCGGGATTTACTACGAGCAGTACTTC

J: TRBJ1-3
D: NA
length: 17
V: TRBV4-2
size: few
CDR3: CASSPKSGRDSGNTIYF
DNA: TGTGCCAGCAGCCCCAAAAGTGGGCGGGACTCTGGAAACACCATATATTTT

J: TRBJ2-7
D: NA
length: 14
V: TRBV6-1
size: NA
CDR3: CASSEPPFSYEQYF
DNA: TGTGCCAGCAGTGAACCCCCGTTCTCCTACGAGCAGTACTTC

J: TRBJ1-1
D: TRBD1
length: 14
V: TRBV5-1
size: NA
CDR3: CASSSGQANTEAFF
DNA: TGCGCCAGCAGCTCCGGACAGGCGAACACTGAAGCTTTCTTT

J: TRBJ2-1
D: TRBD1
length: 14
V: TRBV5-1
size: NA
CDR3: CASRWGDRGTEQFF
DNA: TGCGCCAGCAGATGGGGAGACAGGGGGACTGAGCAGTTCTTC

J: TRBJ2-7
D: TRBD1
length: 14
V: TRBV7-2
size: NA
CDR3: CASSFDRGNYEQYF
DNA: TGTGCCAGCAGCTTCGACAGGGGGAACTACGAGCAGTACTTC

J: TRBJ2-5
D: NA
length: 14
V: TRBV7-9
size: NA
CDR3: CASSSITTQETQYF
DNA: TGTGCCAGCAGCTCGATAACTACCCAAGAGACCCAGTACTTC

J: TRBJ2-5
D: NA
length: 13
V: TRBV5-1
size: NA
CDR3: CASSLVAEETQYF
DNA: TGCGCCAGCAGCTTGGTGGCAGAAGAGACCCAGTACTTC

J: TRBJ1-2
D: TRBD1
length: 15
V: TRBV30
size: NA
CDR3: CAWSVQQGGSYGYTF
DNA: TGTGCCTGGAGTGTACAGCAGGGGGGAAGCTATGGCTACACCTTC

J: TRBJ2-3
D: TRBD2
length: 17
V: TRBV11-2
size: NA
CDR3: CASSLGSGGSSTDTQYF
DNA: TGTGCCAGCAGCTTAGGGAGCGGGGGTTCTAGCACAGATACGCAGTATTTT

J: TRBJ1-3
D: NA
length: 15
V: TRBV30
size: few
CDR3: CAWSRLAYSGNTIYF
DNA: TGTGCCTGGAGTCGCCTCGCCTACTCTGGAAACACCATATATTTT

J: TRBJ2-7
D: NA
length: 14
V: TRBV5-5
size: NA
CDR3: CASSFNLGPYEQYF
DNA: TGTGCCAGCAGCTTTAACCTGGGGCCCTACGAGCAGTACTTC

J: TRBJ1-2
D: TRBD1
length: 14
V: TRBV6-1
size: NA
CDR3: CASSSSGQDYGYTF
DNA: TGTGCCAGCAGTTCATCAGGACAGGACTATGGCTACACCTTC

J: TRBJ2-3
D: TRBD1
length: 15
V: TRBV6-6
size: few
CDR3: CASSYSDRGVDTQYF
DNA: TGTGCCAGCAGCTACTCGGACAGGGGTGTAGATACGCAGTATTTT

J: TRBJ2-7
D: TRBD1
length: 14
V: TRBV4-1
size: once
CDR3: CASSQGQGTYEQYF
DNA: TGCGCCAGCAGCCAAGGACAGGGTACCTACGAGCAGTACTTC

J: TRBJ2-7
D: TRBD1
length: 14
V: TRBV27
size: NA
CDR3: CASSLAGTGLEQYF
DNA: TGTGCCAGCAGTTTAGCCGGGACAGGGCTCGAGCAGTACTTC

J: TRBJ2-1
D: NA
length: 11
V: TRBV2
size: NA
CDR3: CASTWHNEQFF
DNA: TGTGCCAGCACCTGGCACAATGAGCAGTTCTTC

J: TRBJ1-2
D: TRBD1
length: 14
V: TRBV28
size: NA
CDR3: CASSLHTGDYGYTF
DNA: TGTGCCAGCAGTTTGCATACAGGGGACTATGGCTACACCTTC

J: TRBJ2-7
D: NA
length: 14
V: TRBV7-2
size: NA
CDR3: CASSLELGTYEQYF
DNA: TGTGCCAGCAGCTTAGAGCTAGGAACCTACGAGCAGTACTTC

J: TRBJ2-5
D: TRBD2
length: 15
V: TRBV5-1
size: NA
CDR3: CASSSRTRPQETQYF
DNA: TGCGCCAGCAGCTCCCGGACTAGACCCCAAGAGACCCAGTACTTC

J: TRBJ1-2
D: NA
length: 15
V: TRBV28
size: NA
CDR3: CASSAGGGIPWGYTF
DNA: TGTGCCAGCAGTGCCGGGGGGGGAATACCTTGGGGCTACACCTTC

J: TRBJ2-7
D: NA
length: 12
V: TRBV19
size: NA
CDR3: CASSMAEGVLDF
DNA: TGTGCCAGTAGTATGGCCGAAGGGGTGTTGGACTTC

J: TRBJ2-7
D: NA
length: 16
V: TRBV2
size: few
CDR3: CASSERVAGTRYEQYF
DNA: TGTGCCAGCAGTGAACGGGTGGCGGGGACCCGATACGAGCAGTACTTC

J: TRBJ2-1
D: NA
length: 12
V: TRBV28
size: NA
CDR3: CASSFQTEAQFF
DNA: TGTGCCAGCAGTTTCCAGACGGAGGCGCAGTTCTTC

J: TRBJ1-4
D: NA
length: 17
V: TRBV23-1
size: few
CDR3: CASSQSSSRATNEKLFF
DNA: TGCGCCAGCAGTCAATCGTCCAGCCGGGCAACTAATGAAAAACTGTTTTTT

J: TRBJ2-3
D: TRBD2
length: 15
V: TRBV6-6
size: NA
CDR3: CASSYLPRWGGTQYF
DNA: TGTGCCAGCAGTTATTTGCCCCGGTGGGGGGGTACGCAGTATTTT

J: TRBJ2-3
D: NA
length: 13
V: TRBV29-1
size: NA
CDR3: CGEGGAGTDTQYF
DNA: TGCGGCGAAGGGGGTGCGGGCACAGATACGCAGTATTTT

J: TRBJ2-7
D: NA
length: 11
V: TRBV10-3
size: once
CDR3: CAISELREQYF
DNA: TGTGCCATCAGTGAGTTGAGGGAGCAGTACTTC

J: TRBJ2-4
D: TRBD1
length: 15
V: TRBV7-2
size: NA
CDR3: CASSLYGTGQNIQYF
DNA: TGTGCCAGCAGCTTATATGGGACAGGGCAAAACATTCAGTACTTC

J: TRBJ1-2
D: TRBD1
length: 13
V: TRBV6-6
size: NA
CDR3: CASSKQGALGYTF
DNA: TGTGCCAGCAGTAAACAGGGGGCGCTGGGCTACACCTTC

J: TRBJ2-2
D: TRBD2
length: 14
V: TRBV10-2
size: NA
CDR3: CASSPTSVSGELFF
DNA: TGCGCCAGCAGTCCTACTAGCGTTAGCGGGGAGCTGTTTTTT

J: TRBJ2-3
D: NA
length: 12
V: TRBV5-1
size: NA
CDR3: CASSLDPNTQYF
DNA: TGCGCCAGCAGCTTGGACCCTAATACGCAGTATTTT